This is a list of T cell receptor beta chains from one sample in a study of T-cell memory formation after mild COVID-19. TCRdb re-called the 5' RACE reads with MiXCR, one entry per CDR3 protein. This sample yields more than 450,000 distinct CDR3 sequences, of which 18% are seen a single time; around 13% belongs to the top ten. Sequenced sample: PBMCs or a T cell subset sorted from them (not recorded which). The receptors shown here come from an adult woman who had mild COVID-19 (a few samples of this study predate the infection). Cell type and time point are not known. Both conserved end residues are part of each CDR3. Each record gives: J gene, clone size, V gene, D gene, CDR3 protein, CDR3 DNA. A D gene is named only where the DNA matches it firmly. Rows give clone size only sometimes, using once, few, many, or a class for an expanded clone.

>TRBJ2-3|.|TRBV7-8|.
CASSLTKPSTDTQYF
TGTGCCAGCAGCTTGACTAAACCTAGCACAGATACGCAGTATTTT
>TRBJ1-5|.|TRBV7-2|.
CASSLRTDNQPQHF
TGTGCCAGCAGCTTAAGGACAGACAATCAGCCCCAGCATTTT
>TRBJ2-7|few|TRBV24-1|TRBD1
CATSPSGTGSYEQYF
TGTGCCACCAGCCCTTCCGGGACAGGGTCGTACGAGCAGTACTTC
>TRBJ2-3|few|TRBV4-1|.
CASSQETLGDTQYF
TGCGCCAGCAGCCAAGAAACGTTGGGAGATACGCAGTATTTT
>TRBJ2-1|.|TRBV14|TRBD1
CASSPTQGGYNEQFF
TGTGCCAGCAGCCCCACACAGGGGGGATACAATGAGCAGTTCTTC
>TRBJ2-4|.|TRBV20-1|TRBD1
CSASAALQGNIQYF
TGCAGTGCTAGCGCAGCTCTACAGGGGAACATTCAGTACTTC
>TRBJ2-5|many|TRBV7-9|TRBD1
CASSRDRGRETQYF
TGTGCCAGCAGCAGGGACAGGGGACGGGAGACCCAGTACTTC
>TRBJ2-2|few|TRBV5-6|.
CASSFGSWNTGELFF
TGTGCCAGCAGCTTCGGGAGCTGGAACACCGGGGAGCTGTTTTTT
>TRBJ1-5|few|TRBV18|TRBD1
CASSPGQGSVNQPQHF
TGTGCCAGCTCACCGGGACAGGGGTCGGTCAATCAGCCCCAGCATTTT
>TRBJ2-7|few|TRBV11-2|TRBD2
CASSLRGRTSVHEQYF
TGTGCCAGCAGCCTTAGGGGGCGGACTAGCGTCCACGAGCAGTACTTC
>TRBJ2-3|many|TRBV5-1|.
CASSLEGRTSTDTQYF
TGCGCCAGCAGCTTGGAAGGTCGTACTAGCACAGATACGCAGTATTTT
>TRBJ2-1|few|TRBV19|.
CASRVVGLGYNEQFF
TGTGCCAGTCGCGTAGTAGGGTTGGGTTACAATGAGCAGTTCTTC
>TRBJ1-1|.|TRBV12-3/TRBV12-4|.
CASSPFHKLSTEAFF
TGTGCCAGCAGTCCCTTTCACAAGTTATCCACTGAAGCTTTCTTT